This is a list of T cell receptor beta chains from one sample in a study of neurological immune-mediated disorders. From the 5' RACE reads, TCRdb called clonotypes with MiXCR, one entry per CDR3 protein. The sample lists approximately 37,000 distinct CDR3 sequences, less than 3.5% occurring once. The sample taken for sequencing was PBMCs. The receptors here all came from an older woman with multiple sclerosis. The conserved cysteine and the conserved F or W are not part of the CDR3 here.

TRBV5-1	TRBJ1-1	ASSLAPANTEAF
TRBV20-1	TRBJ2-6	SARGRGSGANVLT
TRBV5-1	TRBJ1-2	ASSIKTAHYGYT
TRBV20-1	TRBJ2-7	SASPEGLAGEYEQY
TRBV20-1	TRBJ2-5	SASSGQQETQY
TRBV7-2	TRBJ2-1	ASSSRGQGIGDNEQF
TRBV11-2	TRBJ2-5	ASSPGQGTWAETQY
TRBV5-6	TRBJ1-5	ASSLAMTVSNQPQH
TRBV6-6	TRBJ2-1	ASSSEGGVQF
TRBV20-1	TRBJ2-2	SADGGLAGGTGELF
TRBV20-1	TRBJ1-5	SARMGGREPQH
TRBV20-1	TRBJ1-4	SASIGTAEKLF
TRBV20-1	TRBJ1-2	SARDRLGYGYT
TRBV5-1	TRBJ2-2	ASSRGQGSTGELF
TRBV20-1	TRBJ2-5	SARGQETQY
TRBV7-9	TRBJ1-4	ASSLRTGGTEKLF
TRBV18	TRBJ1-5	ASSPRPINQPQH
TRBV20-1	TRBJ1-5	SAREWMEVGNQPQH
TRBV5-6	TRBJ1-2	ASSYKTGNYGYT
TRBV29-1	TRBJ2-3	SVGTSGGAKDTQY
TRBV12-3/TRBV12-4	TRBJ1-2	ASTDRKMGANYGYT
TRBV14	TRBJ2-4	ASSADRAGNIQY
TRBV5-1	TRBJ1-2	ASSLRTGGSGYT
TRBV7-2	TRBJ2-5	ASSLQVPKGETQY
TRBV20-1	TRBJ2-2	SARVRVRLATGELF
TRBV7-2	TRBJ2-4	ASSRDRGNIQY
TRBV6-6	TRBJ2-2	ASSEGQGNGELF
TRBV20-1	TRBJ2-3	SARRGAVGGTDTQY
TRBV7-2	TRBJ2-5	ASRNEVTQY
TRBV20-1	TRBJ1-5	SAARDGHQPQH
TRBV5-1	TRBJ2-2	ASSQVSTGELF
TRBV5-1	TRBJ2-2	ASSSRTSNTGELF
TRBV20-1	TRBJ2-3	SVQISDTQY
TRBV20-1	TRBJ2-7	SDNRVANEQY
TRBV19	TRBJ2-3	ASRLHRGGRPDTQY
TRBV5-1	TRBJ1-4	ASSTGHATTNEKLF
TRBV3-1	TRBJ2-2	ASSRDRLNTGELF
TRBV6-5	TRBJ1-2	ASSYGDRNYGYT
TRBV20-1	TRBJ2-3	SARDSSSSTDTQY
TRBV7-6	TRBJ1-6	ASSPNRNSPLH
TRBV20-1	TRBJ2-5	SAPDQRTETQY
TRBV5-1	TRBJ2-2	ASSLVENTGELF
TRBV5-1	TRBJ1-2	ASSTGGTSLLYGYT
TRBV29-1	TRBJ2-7	SAGGAYEQY
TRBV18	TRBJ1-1	ASSPKENTEAF
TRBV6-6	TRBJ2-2	ASSPHWDTANTGELF
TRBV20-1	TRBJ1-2	SASPRGESNNYGYT
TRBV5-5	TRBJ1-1	ASSRPGTVNTEAF
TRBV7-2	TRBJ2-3	ASSPYRGVATDTQY
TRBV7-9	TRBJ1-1	ASSKQPQPNTEAF
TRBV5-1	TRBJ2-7	ASSSTGTGSSYEQY
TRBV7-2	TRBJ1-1	ASSFTRGREAF
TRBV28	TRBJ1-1	ASRLPGTGTTEAF
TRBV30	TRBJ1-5	AWAGGTGNNQPQH
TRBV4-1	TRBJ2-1	ASSQGQGQF
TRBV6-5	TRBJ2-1	ASSTMFGDEQF
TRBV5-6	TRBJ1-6	ASSGEMGDNNSPLH